This T cell receptor beta chain was captured by sequencing in a study of T cell responses to AZD1222 COVID-19 vaccine. Regarding this clone: The antigen is undetermined.

This CDR3 comprises 16 residues. V was cut by 0 bases and J by 4 bases, with 13 bases left in between. Looked up from germline, CDR1 is LGHNT and CDR2 is FRNRAP. Findings and limits, study-wide: Spike-spanning, vaccine-associated CD4 TCRs were dominant at 160-218 and 743-854. Without day 14 samples, only post-peak T cell repertoires were studied. Seropositive AZD1222 recipients at baseline numbered only six or seven.

Clones were read by immunoSEQ multiplex PCR, and TCRdb kept only the in-frame ones, dropping some. The sample yields 99,000 or so clones, approximately 93% seen once. The starting material was peripheral blood, obtained on day 0 of AZD1222 vaccination. The sequence derives from an adult in good health. The chain has TRBV12-5 and TRBJ2-1, with D possibly matching TRBD2 (6 bases). Here the CDR3 reads CASGLVLAGTYNEQFF. The CDR3 DNA is TGTGCTAGTGGTTTGGTTCTGGCAGGGACTTACAATGAGCAGTTCTTC.